The 20 T cell receptor beta chains below were found in one sample sequenced in a study of shared clonotypes between healthy human individuals (TCRdb year 2020). CD8 naive samples were CD45RO-negative cells positively selected for CCR7, giving a CD45RA+CCR7+ population that excluded TemRA cells. To prepare the library, the immunoSEQ multiplex PCR assay was applied. In TCRdb, the immuneACCESS table is reduced to in-frame sequences with V and J assigned. These tables do not hold every clone; where another copy was compared, an unresolved V gene accounts for under half, and the others remain unexplained. Within this sample are roughly 2 million clones, with about 95% of them counted one time only. Approximately 1.2% of the sample is held by the ten biggest clonotypes. The sample consisted of naive CD8+ T cells sorted from blood. What this sample's cell subset or site label stands for: CD45RA+CCR7+. The source of these receptors is a man between 18 and 29 years old in good health.

The gene calls are TRBV2 and TRBJ2-7; a weak D match, TRBD2 (6 bases). Germline CDR1 reads SNHLY; CDR2 reads FYNNEI. The CDR3 runs 16 residues. The V end lost 8 bases, the J end lost 5 bases, and 25 bases lay between the germline ends. The DNA for the CDR3 is TGTGCCAGCCCGGAGGGAGAGGGAGTCAGATTCGACGAGCAGTACTTC. Protein product: CASPEGEGVRFDEQYF.

This clone is a singleton in its sample. The chain carries TRBV4-3 and TRBJ1-3; D remains ambiguous. V was pared by 0 bases and J by 7 bases, with 10 bases between. CDR3 size: 14 residues. Germline CDR1 reads LGHNA; CDR2 reads YSLEER. The CDR3 DNA is TGCGCCAGCAGCCAAGAGGCTTTAACGAACACCATATATTTT. Residues: CASSQEALTNTIYF.

CDR3 in amino acids: CASTGEDGELFF. The CDR3 nucleotides are TGTGCCAGCACAGGGGAGGACGGGGAGCTGTTTTTT. The chain is built from TRBV6-1 and TRBJ2-2, with D perhaps given as TRBD1 or TRBD2 (6 bases each). The V end was cut by 7 bases, the J end by 7 bases, with 10 bases between. CDR1 is MNHNS, CDR2 SASEGT, per germline. The CDR3 consists of 12 residues.

The chain recombines TRBV7-8 with TRBJ2-7, with 11 bases aligning to TRBD1. Trimming cost V 5 bases and J 2 bases; bases outside gene matches: 14. CDR3 length: 18 amino acids. Germline CDR1 is SGHVS and CDR2 is FQNEAQ. In nucleotides, the CDR3 is TGTGCCAGCAGCCTTAGCCTGACGGGACAGGGGGGACCCTACGAGCAGTACTTC. Residues: CASSLSLTGQGGPYEQYF.

The V gene is TRBV7-2, the J gene TRBJ1-4; D ambiguous. The V end lost 3 bases, the J end lost 10 bases, and 12 bases lay between the germline ends. The CDR3 spans 13 residues. In germline, CDR1 is SGHTA, CDR2 FQGNSA. The DNA of the CDR3 is TGTGCCAGCAGCTTGGGGATCACGGGAAAACTGTTTTTT. This gives the protein CASSLGITGKLFF.

In DNA form, the CDR3 reads TGTGCCAGCAGCGTCGGGAGGGGGAACTCTGGAAACACCATATATTTT. This encodes CASSVGRGNSGNTIYF. The chain employs TRBV9 and TRBJ1-3; maybe TRBD1 (6 bases). V was pared by 2 bases and J by 0 bases, with 12 bases between. CDR1 SGDLS and CDR2 YYNGEE come from the germline V gene. The CDR3 is made up of 16 amino acids.

The chain carries TRBV11-2 and TRBJ2-3, with TRBD1 matching over 10 bases. Per the germline V gene, CDR1 is SGHAT and CDR2 is FQNNGV. The CDR3 is 15 residues long. Losses at the gene ends were 7 bases for V and 1 base for J; bases not matched to a gene: 5. The CDR3 DNA sequence: TGTGCCAGCAAGATTGGGACAGGGGGCACAGATACGCAGTATTTT. Translation gives CASKIGTGGTDTQYF.

This clone was found once. The V and J genes are TRBV28 and TRBJ1-5, with D possibly TRBD1 on 6 matching bases. This CDR3 has 17 residues. Germline loops: CDR1 MDHEN, CDR2 SYDVKM. Trimming took 11 bases from V and 0 from J, leaving 23 bases between them. CDR3 sequence (DNA): TGTGCCCACTCCCAAGGGGGAGCAGCTTATAGCAATCAGCCCCAGCATTTT. Protein product: CAHSQGGAAYSNQPQHF.

Worth noting for this clone: In the same sample, other DNA sequences code for this CDR3. The chain joins TRBV27 to TRBJ2-7; 8 bases are a match to TRBD2. This CDR3 comprises 14 residues. CDR1 is MNHEY, CDR2 SMNVEV, per germline (reference sequence). V dropped 0 bases and J dropped 3; count of bases not matched to a gene: 1. The CDR3 nucleotides read TGTGCCAGCAGTTTATCCGGGGGGGGCTACGAGCAGTACTTC. Amino acids: CASSLSGGGYEQYF.

The rearrangement joins TRBV28 to TRBJ2-2; possibly TRBD2 for D (6 bases). CDR1 and CDR2 from the germline V gene are MDHEN and SYDVKM. Trimming cost V 3 bases and J 0 bases, with 8 bases left between them. This CDR3 is built from 15 residues. The CDR3 nucleotides read TGTGCCAGCAGTTTCCGCGGGGCGAACACCGGGGAGCTGTTTTTT. It translates to CASSFRGANTGELFF.

This chain joins TRBV9 and TRBJ1-2; D gene unclear. V was pared by 0 bases and J by 1 base, with 13 bases between. Germline V gene sequence: CDR1 SGDLS, CDR2 YYNGEE. The CDR3 length is 16 residues. This CDR3 is CASSVENLWVNYGYTF. CDR3 DNA sequence: TGTGCCAGCAGCGTAGAGAATCTGTGGGTTAACTATGGCTACACCTTC.

A word on this clone: The same CDR3 also results from other DNA sequences found in this sample. The chain recombines TRBV19 with TRBJ2-7; D gene unclear. With 3 bases removed from V and 0 bases from J, the gap between germline ends came to 9 bases. The CDR3 contains 14 residues. Germline V CDR1 and CDR2: LNHDA, SQIVND (reference sequence). Written as DNA, the CDR3 is TGTGCCAGTAGTATCGGCCTCAGCTCCTACGAGCAGTACTTC. Encoded protein: CASSIGLSSYEQYF.

This chain joins TRBV9 and TRBJ1-3; D unclear. Germline values: CDR1 SGDLS, CDR2 YYNGEE. The CDR3 loop spans 14 amino acids. Trimming removed 5 bases from V and 0 bases from J, with 9 bases in between. In nucleotides, the CDR3 is TGTGCCAGCAGTTCGGGATCCTCTGGAAACACCATATATTTT. It codes for CASSSGSSGNTIYF.

The chain employs TRBV5-5 and TRBJ2-7; D might be TRBD1 (6 bases). The CDR3 sequence is 15 residues long. V was trimmed by 0 bases and J by 2 bases, leaving 12 bases between them. From germline, CDR1 is SGHKS and CDR2 YYEKEE (reference sequence). The CDR3 nucleotides are TGTGCCAGCAGCTTGGGCGCAGGGGTTACCTACGAGCAGTACTTC. This codes for CASSLGAGVTYEQYF.

J is TRBJ2-3 and V is TRBV11-2; TRBD2 aligns across 7 bases. V was pared by 4 bases and J by 4 bases, with 2 bases of the junction left unmatched. Germline V gene sequence: CDR1 SGHAT, CDR2 FQNNGV. The CDR3 runs to 13 residues. In nucleotides, the CDR3 is TGTGCCAGCAGCTCCCTAGCGGCAGATACGCAGTATTTT. Its protein product is CASSSLAADTQYF.

J is TRBJ1-5 and V is TRBV10-2; D call uncertain. Between the trimmed V and J ends, which lost 6 bases and 0 bases, there was a span of 9 bases. CDR1 and CDR2 (germline): WSHSY, SAAADI. The length of the CDR3 is 14 residues. CDR3 sequence (DNA): TGCGCCAGCAGGGAGGCAGTTAGCAATCAGCCCCAGCATTTT. Amino acids: CASREAVSNQPQHF.

J is TRBJ2-7 and V is TRBV5-6, with D possibly TRBD2 on 6 matching bases. In germline, CDR1 is SGHDT, CDR2 YYEEEE. The V and J ends lost 6 bases and 2 bases respectively, with 18 bases between them. The CDR3 length is 15 residues. The CDR3 reads CASNPGLTEAYEQYF. In DNA, the CDR3 is TGTGCCAGCAACCCGGGACTCACTGAGGCCTACGAGCAGTACTTC.

This chain uses TRBV27 with TRBJ1-2, with 7 bases that match TRBD1. The CDR3 spans 15 residues. The J segment lost 2 bases and the V segment lost 6 bases, leaving 9 bases of the junction unmatched. Germline CDR1 and CDR2: MNHEY and SMNVEV (reference sequence). The CDR3 DNA sequence: TGTGCCAGCAGACAAACAGGGGTGGGAAACTATGGCTACACCTTC. This codes for CASRQTGVGNYGYTF.

The genes are TRBV7-8 and TRBJ2-2, with a weak D call TRBD1 (5 bases). This CDR3 has 13 amino acids. Germline loops: CDR1 SGHVS, CDR2 FQNEAQ. V was shortened by 7 bases and J by 4 bases, with 10 bases between the two germline ends. CDR3: CASTDTLTGELFF. DNA of the CDR3: TGTGCCAGCACGGACACTCTCACCGGGGAGCTGTTTTTT.

This sequence joins TRBV6-5 and TRBJ2-1; no clear D. Germline V lookup: CDR1 MNHEY, CDR2 SVGAGI. V lost 5 bases and J 1 base, leaving 6 bases between the germline ends. This CDR3 is built from 13 residues. Written as DNA, the CDR3 is TGTGCCAGCAGTATGGGTTCCTACAATGAGCAGTTCTTC. Its translation: CASSMGSYNEQFF.